The next 12 T cell receptor beta chains were all read from a single sample in a study of T cells in Graves' hyperthyroidism and ophthalmopathy. Amplification of TCR beta CDR3 regions used RNA as the template. First-round RT-PCR of the TCR CDR3 relied on the HTBI primer set. Using its own MiXCR run on the multiplex PCR reads, TCRdb lists one record per CDR3 protein. Altogether 400,000 to 550,000 distinct CDR3 sequences are present, 13% to 15% being singletons, with the ten largest covering roughly 17%. The sample was blood. The source is a woman in her late teens or twenties with Graves' hyperthyroidism.

This clonotype showed up just a few times. The V call is TRBV5-6, the J call TRBJ2-1, with 9 nucleotides matching TRBD1. CDR3 length: 16 amino acids. Germline-derived CDR1 and CDR2 are SGHDT and YYEEEE. V lost 4 bases and J lost 4; bases outside the gene matches: 9. In nucleotides, the CDR3 is TGTGCCAGCAGCCCTCCCGGGACAGGGCCATACAATGAGCAGTTCTTC. Its translation is CASSPPGTGPYNEQFF.

This clonotype was picked up a small number of times. This chain uses TRBV5-4 with TRBJ2-1; D is uncertain. The CDR3 is made up of 13 amino acids. V dropped 1 base and J dropped 12 bases, with 14 bases sitting between them. Germline CDR1 is SGHNT and CDR2 is YYREEE (reference sequence). The CDR3 nucleotides read TGTGCCAGCAGCTTGTGGCAGGTGGTAGGGCAGTTCTTC. It translates to CASSLWQVVGQFF.

This clonotype showed up many times. The V and J genes are TRBV10-2 and TRBJ1-6, with a possible D match to TRBD1 (6 bases). The CDR3 sequence is 14 residues long. V lost 7 bases and J lost 10, with 17 bases in between. Germline V lookup: CDR1 WSHSY, CDR2 SAAADI. The CDR3 sequence is CASNGGSNSSPLHF. The CDR3 nucleotides are TGCGCCAGCAATGGGGGCTCGAACTCATCACCCCTCCACTTT.

The V gene is TRBV6-1, the J gene TRBJ1-5; weak D call: TRBD1 (5 bases). Trimming shortened V by 11 bases and J by 4 bases, and 12 bases separated the two germline ends. The CDR3 extends over 12 amino acids. CDR1 is MNHNS and CDR2 is SASEGT in the germline V gene. The DNA of the CDR3 is TGTGCCGCGGGGGTAGGAAATCAGCCCCAGCATTTT. Translated, it gives CAAGVGNQPQHF.

This clonotype was detected ten times or more. The rearrangement uses TRBV28 and TRBJ2-3, with a possible D match to TRBD2 (7 bases). The ends were cut back, 3 bases at V and 4 bases at J, with 14 bases in the middle. The CDR3 runs 15 residues. Germline V gene lookup returns CDR1 MDHEN and CDR2 SYDVKM. The chain's CDR3 is CASSFARGGADTQYF. The CDR3 DNA reads as TGTGCCAGCAGTTTTGCTAGGGGGGGCGCAGATACGCAGTATTTT.

This clonotype was recorded at least ten times. The rearrangement joins TRBV20-1 to TRBJ1-2; D ambiguous. V lost 3 bases to trimming and J lost 4 bases, with 15 bases between them. This CDR3 has 14 residues. Germline V gene data show CDR1 as DFQATT and CDR2 as SNEGSKA (reference sequence). CDR3 in amino acids: CSASTGSASYGYTF. The CDR3 DNA follows: TGCAGTGCTAGCACGGGTTCGGCAAGCTATGGCTACACCTTC.

This clonotype was recorded many times. The genes are TRBV3-1 and TRBJ1-1, with no clear D. V shed 4 bases and J shed 0 bases, with 12 bases lying between them. Per the germline V gene, CDR1 is LGHDT and CDR2 is YNNKEL (reference sequence). The CDR3 covers 15 residues. The CDR3 here is CASSPLTGMNTEAFF. CDR3 DNA: TGTGCCAGCAGCCCACTCACCGGAATGAACACTGAAGCTTTCTTT.

This chain connects TRBV5-1 to TRBJ2-1; TRBD1 might be the D (7 bases). The germline V gene encodes CDR1 SGHRS and CDR2 YFSETQ. Trimming left V 4 bases short and J 7 bases short, with 18 bases between. CDR3 size: 15 residues. CDR3 sequence reads: CASSPRTGGANEQFF. CDR3 bases: TGCGCCAGCAGCCCCCGGACAGGAGGGGCTAATGAGCAGTTCTTC.

This sequence joins TRBV29-1 and TRBJ2-3, with 9 bases aligning to TRBD1. The CDR3 runs 15 residues. V was clipped by 6 bases and J by 1 base; unmatched bases: 8. Germline CDR1 SQVTM, CDR2 ANQGSEA. The CDR3 loop reads CSVGYRGLGTDTQYF. CDR3 DNA sequence: TGCAGCGTCGGTTACAGGGGGCTGGGCACAGATACGCAGTATTTT.

This clonotype was detected ten times or more. The chain combines TRBV24-1 with TRBJ1-3; no definite D call. Trimming left V 2 bases short and J 1 base short, with 11 bases between. This CDR3 contains 16 residues. CDR1 is KGHDR, CDR2 SFDVKD, per germline. CDR3 amino acids: CATSDSRGESGNTIYF. CDR3 DNA sequence: TGTGCCACCAGTGATTCGCGCGGAGAGTCTGGAAACACCATATATTTT.

This clonotype was observed at least ten times. This chain uses TRBV30 with TRBJ2-7, with D uncertain. V was cut by 4 bases and J by 4 bases, with 14 bases left in between. The CDR3 has 13 amino acids. Germline V gives CDR1 GTSNPN, CDR2 SVGIG (reference sequence). The CDR3: CAWIAQPSYEQYF. The CDR3 DNA is TGTGCCTGGATAGCCCAACCCAGTTACGAGCAGTACTTC.

This clonotype was counted many times. This chain's CDR3 is CASSYDRGVNQPQHF. CDR3 coding DNA: TGTGCCAGCAGTTACGACAGGGGCGTCAATCAGCCCCAGCATTTT. The V call is TRBV6-5, the J call TRBJ1-5; 8 bases align to TRBD1. The ends lost 2 bases at V and 3 bases at J; junction bases unmatched: 3. The CDR3 covers 15 residues. Looked up from germline, CDR1 is MNHEY and CDR2 is SVGAGI.